One and the same sample provided the 6 T cell receptor beta chains below, sequenced in a study of cytomegalovirus exposure and HLA in healthy donors. The study ran its PCR with 60 Vbeta and 13 Jbeta primers. Here immunoSEQ multiplex PCR was the method, and the copy in TCRdb shows in-frame clones only, minus some. This sample has around 100,000 clones; more than 60% occur once, and the top ten carry roughly 5%. The sequenced material came from PBMCs. These TCRs come from a female donor in good health and CMV-seropositive.

V is TRBV19 and J is TRBJ2-7, with D hard to call. V was cut by 7 bases and J by 3 bases, with 7 bases left in between. The germline gives CDR1 LNHDA, CDR2 SQIVND (reference sequence). This CDR3 has 11 amino acids. CDR3 DNA: TGTGCCAGTACCAACAGCTACGAGCAGTACTTC. The encoded protein is CASTNSYEQYF.

The J gene is TRBJ2-3, the V gene TRBV27; 9 bases match TRBD1. With V trimmed by 6 bases and J by 4 bases, 5 bases remained unmatched. This CDR3 contains 14 residues. Germline V gives CDR1 MNHEY, CDR2 SMNVEV (reference sequence). The CDR3 loop reads CASSLQGAADTQYF. For the CDR3, the DNA is TGTGCCAGCAGCTTACAGGGGGCGGCAGATACGCAGTATTTT.

The V and J genes are TRBV11-2 and TRBJ2-3; TRBD1 aligns across 8 bases. The CDR3 loop spans 15 amino acids. V was clipped by 3 bases and J by 6 bases; unmatched bases: 8. The germline gives CDR1 SGHAT, CDR2 FQNNGV. The CDR3 nucleotides are TGTGCCAGCAGCTTGATCGGACAGGGCCCGGATACGCAGTATTTT. Encoded protein: CASSLIGQGPDTQYF.

There are a few counts of this clone. The gene calls are TRBV6-1 and TRBJ2-5; weak D call: TRBD1 (7 bases). The V gene's germline CDR1 is MNHNS and CDR2 SASEGT. The germline V and J ends were trimmed by 7 bases and 4 bases, with 16 bases remaining between them. CDR3 length: 14 residues. In DNA form, the CDR3 reads TGTGCCAGCACTCAGAACAGGGGAGGAGAGACCCAGTACTTC. Its protein is CASTQNRGGETQYF.

The chain links TRBV19 to TRBJ2-7; 11 bases line up with TRBD2. Germline CDR1 and CDR2: LNHDA and SQIVND (reference sequence). CDR3 length: 14 residues. The V and J ends lost 5 bases and 3 bases, in that order; junction bases with no gene match: 3. The CDR3 DNA reads TGTGCCAGTAGTGGGACTAGCGGAAGCTACGAGCAGTACTTC. Its protein product is CASSGTSGSYEQYF.

This sequence joins TRBV7-2 and TRBJ2-7; the D gene is possibly TRBD2 (5 bases). This CDR3 is 13 amino acids long. Germline V lookup: CDR1 SGHTA, CDR2 FQGNSA. Trimming cost V 2 bases and J 7 bases, with 12 bases left between them. The CDR3: CASSLKGGWEQYF. CDR3 coding DNA: TGTGCCAGCAGCTTAAAAGGAGGTTGGGAGCAGTACTTC.